The following is a T cell receptor beta chain sequence with its context. Its antigen is still unknown. No qualities accompany the bases; no much larger clone lies one base away. The data are from a study of blood T cell repertoires in COVID-19 (dated by TCRdb to 2019 to 2021). Looking at the study overall: Collaborator samples came from the United States, Italy and Spain and covered acute and convalescent phases of COVID-19. Where available, HLA class I and class II types were taken from metadata supplied by the sample provider and were not determined by assay-based typing. The dataset comprised deeply sampled blood TCRbeta repertoires from subjects exposed to, actively infected with, or recovered from COVID-19. The repertoires were released in a freely available public database meant as a resource for research on the immune response to SARS-CoV-2. The material from the prospective study consisted of cDNA or gDNA derived from T cells, B-cell-depleted T cells, or PBMCs. The samples were drawn from two sources: the first 160 participants of the ongoing ImmuneRACE study, and about 1,300 subjects contributed by 6 global collaborators. Sample metadata almost always included a de-identified subject ID, COVID-19 status, age in years and sex. General study outcomes and caveats: How much clinical and demographic metadata was included differed by source and by participant, and the metadata was provided uncurated.

TCRbeta CDR3 regions were amplified from genomic DNA by means of the immunoSEQ Assay, a bias-controlled multiplex PCR. In the authors' own workflow: Within the assay, amplification of reference gene primers was used to estimate how many nucleated cells each sample contained. To quantify the absolute abundance of each unique TCRbeta CDR3 rearrangement, sequence reads were collapsed and filtered. Productive Simpson clonality was computed per sample as the square root of Simpson's diversity index over productive rearrangements. Imported from immuneACCESS, the table was reduced by TCRdb to in-frame sequences with V and J called. These copies leave out some clones; in studies compared against another copy, an unresolved V gene accounts for under half, and the cause of the remainder is not known. V and J calls and clone size come straight from that table; D and trimming were deduced from the DNA. The sample yields hundreds of thousands of clones; approximately 80% were counted once. 7.4% of the sample belongs to the ten largest clones.

In the prospective study, participants were roughly 18 to 95 years old, resided in about two dozen geographic areas of the United States, and were enrolled through a virtual design. To assign participants to cohorts, the prospective study relied on clinical history that participants themselves reported in a screening survey and a study questionnaire. In the prospective study, mobile phlebotomists collected whole blood, serum and a nasopharyngeal or oropharyngeal swab from each participant. Additional blood draws and questionnaires over an approximately 2-month period could optionally be provided by prospective study participants. Before DNA extraction, prospective study blood samples were shipped either frozen or at room temperature. V is shortened by 1 base, J by 2 bases, and the region joining them spans 14 bases. CDR1 and CDR2, looked up from the germline V gene, are MNHNS and SASEGT. The CDR3 goes from the cysteine to the phenylalanine over 16 residues. Only the CDR3 DNA stays, 48 bases, in frame from base 1.

The sample consisted of PBMCs or T cells enriched from blood (not recorded which). Here the chain combines TRBV6-1 and TRBJ1-2; a tentative D call is TRBD1 (5 bases match). This receptor was obtained from a woman in her forties with acute COVID-19. CDR3 loop: CASSEGGWGLNYGYTF. In nucleotide form, the sequence is TGTGCCAGCAGTGAAGGAGGATGGGGCCTCAACTATGGCTACACCTTC.